This T cell receptor (beta chain) was identified in a study of patients and donors after allogeneic stem cell transplantation. TCRdb processed the RT-PCR reads anew with MiXCR; each CDR3 protein has one entry. The sample consists of about 410,000 distinct CDR3 sequences, around 16% of them appearing once. Germline CDR1 and CDR2: KGHDR and SFDVKD. V was shortened by 8 bases and J by 1 base, with 10 bases between the two germline ends. The CDR3 sequence is 14 residues long. The TCR originated in a human donor who was either an allogeneic HSCT recipient or a stem cell or donor lymphocyte infusion donor (not recorded which). It is not recorded whose cells these are; they may come from a transplant donor. The sequencing input was blood, either unsorted or a sorted T cell fraction (not recorded which). The chain joins TRBV24-1 to TRBJ2-2; a weak D match, TRBD2 (5 bases). The CDR3 region has the DNA TGTGCCACCAATCGGGGATTGAACACCGGGGAGCTGTTTTTT. It is translated as CATNRGLNTGELFF.